Shown below are 28 T cell receptor beta chains from a single sample sequenced in a study of blood T cell repertoires in COVID-19. Repertoires were generated with immunoSEQ multiplex PCR, while TCRdb's copy carries only in-frame clones and drops some. The data hold tens of thousands of clones, with more than 75% observed a single time. Sequenced sample: peripheral blood. The receptors originated from a human donor with active COVID-19. The donor label of this sample is uncertain.

The chain is built from TRBV12-3 or TRBV12-4 and TRBJ1-2, with D tentatively TRBD1 (5 bases). The CDR3 has 13 amino acids. The V gene lost 5 bases and the J gene lost 4 bases, with 11 bases spanning the gap. Here the CDR3 reads CASSKGQVYGYTF. The CDR3 DNA reads TGTGCCAGCAGTAAAGGACAAGTCTATGGCTACACCTTC.

This sequence joins TRBV27 and TRBJ1-1; D might be TRBD1 (6 bases). CDR1 and CDR2 from the germline V gene are MNHEY and SMNVEV (reference sequence). This CDR3 has 16 amino acids. Deletions cut 6 bases from V and 3 bases from J, with 20 bases between. The CDR3 spells CASSPRGLSTYTEAFF. For the CDR3, the DNA is TGTGCCAGCAGCCCCAGGGGTCTGTCGACCTACACTGAAGCTTTCTTT.

The chain combines TRBV18 with TRBJ1-5; 9 bases fit TRBD1. The CDR3 loop spans 13 amino acids. V was clipped by 4 bases and J by 7 bases; unmatched bases: 2. The germline V gene has CDR1 KGHSH and CDR2 LQKENI. Here the CDR3 DNA reads TGTGCCAGCTCACGGACAGGGGCACAGCCCCAGCATTTT. This translates into CASSRTGAQPQHF.

V and J are TRBV3-1 (or the pseudogene TRBV3-2) and TRBJ2-5, with D maybe TRBD2 (7 bases). CDR3 length: 18 residues. Germline V gene data show CDR1 as LGHDT and CDR2 as YNNKEL (reference sequence). The V gene lost 1 base and the J gene lost 2 bases, with 20 bases spanning the gap. The CDR3, as DNA: TGTGCCAGCAGCCAAGGGAGTTTGGGGGGGGGCCTTCAAGAGACCCAGTACTTC. It codes for CASSQGSLGGGLQETQYF.

The chain links TRBV7-2 to TRBJ1-5, with unresolved D. CDR3 size: 14 residues. CDR1 and CDR2 from the germline V gene are SGHTA and FQGNSA. Trimming pared 0 bases from V and 4 bases from J, leaving 7 bases between. CDR3 nucleotide sequence: TGTGCCAGCAGCTTAGCGGAGGGAAATCAGCCCCAGCATTTT. It specifies CASSLAEGNQPQHF.

This clone was counted once. The CDR3 protein is CASSLDSSYEQYF. DNA of the CDR3: TGTGCCAGCAGCCTTGACAGTTCCTACGAGCAGTACTTC. This chain joins TRBV9 and TRBJ2-7; a weak D match, TRBD1 (5 bases). There are 13 residues in the CDR3. Trimming pared 4 bases from V and 1 base from J, leaving 9 bases between. CDR1 and CDR2 (germline): SGDLS, YYNGEE. Combining the CDR3 with reference TRBV9 and TRBJ2-7 gives the whole variable domain DSGVTQTPKHLITATGQRVTLRCSPRSGDLSVYWYQQSLDQGLQFLIQYYNGEERAKGNILERFSAQQFPDLHSELNLSSLELGDSALYFCASSLDSSYEQYFGPGTRLTVT.

The chain links TRBV5-1 to TRBJ2-7; 8 positions agree with TRBD1. The CDR3 runs 16 residues. The germline gives CDR1 SGHRS, CDR2 YFSETQ. V was clipped by 4 bases and J by 2 bases; unmatched bases: 11. The CDR3 sequence is CASSTGQGRLTYEQYF. CDR3 sequence (DNA): TGCGCCAGCAGCACAGGACAGGGAAGGCTCACCTACGAGCAGTACTTC.

V is TRBV7-7 and J is TRBJ2-1; 11 bases agree with TRBD1. CDR1 and CDR2 (germline): SSHAT, FNYEAQ (reference sequence). The CDR3 is 14 residues long. The CDR3 reads CAVGQGVTYNEQFF. CDR3 DNA sequence: TGTGCTGTGGGACAGGGGGTTACCTACAATGAGCAGTTCTTC.

The chain carries TRBV18 and TRBJ2-3; tentative D call: TRBD2 (6 bases). The CDR3 has 14 amino acids. V was pared by 8 bases and J by 2 bases, with 14 bases between. The V gene's germline CDR1 is KGHSH and CDR2 LQKENI. The CDR3 DNA sequence: TGTGCCAGCACAAACCGGGGGACCACAGATACGCAGTATTTT. Its protein is CASTNRGTTDTQYF.

This clone was picked up a small number of times. The genes are TRBV18 and TRBJ1-2; no clear D gene. Trimming removed 2 bases at V and 8 bases at J, with 21 bases between. Germline CDR1 KGHSH, CDR2 LQKENI. The CDR3 loop spans 16 amino acids. The DNA for the CDR3 is TGTGCCAGCTCACCAGGCCCAGGTACCAGTTCGGGGGGCTACACCTTC. Translating it yields CASSPGPGTSSGGYTF.

This rearrangement joins TRBV28 to TRBJ1-4; 10 positions agree with TRBD1. Germline-derived CDR1 and CDR2 are MDHEN and SYDVKM. The ends lost 4 bases at V and 5 bases at J; junction bases unmatched: 4. The CDR3 sequence is 15 residues long. CDR3 loop: CASSSPGQGNEKLFF. CDR3 in DNA: TGTGCCAGCAGTTCACCGGGACAGGGGAATGAAAAACTGTTTTTT.

V usage is TRBV6-5 and J usage is TRBJ2-7, with a possible D match to TRBD2 (6 bases). The germline gives CDR1 MNHEY, CDR2 SVGAGI. The germline V and J ends were trimmed by 6 bases and 0 bases, with 15 bases remaining between them. The CDR3 extends over 15 amino acids. The CDR3 spells CASRPVGGSSYEQYF. The DNA of the CDR3 is TGTGCCAGCAGACCAGTTGGGGGGAGCTCCTACGAGCAGTACTTC.

This chain uses TRBV19 with TRBJ1-1, with D unclear. Trimming stripped 3 bases from V and 3 bases from J, with 20 bases between. Germline values: CDR1 LNHDA, CDR2 SQIVND (reference sequence). CDR3 length equals 17 residues. The chain's CDR3 is CASSMYGSPGRDTEAFF. The CDR3 DNA follows: TGTGCCAGTAGTATGTACGGGAGCCCGGGTAGGGACACTGAAGCTTTCTTT. Together with reference TRBV19 and TRBJ1-1, the CDR3 gives the full variable domain: DGGITQSPKYLFRKEGQNVTLSCEQNLNHDAMYWYRQDPGQGLRLIYYSQIVNDFQKGDIAEGYSVSREKKESFPLTVTSAQKNPTAFYLCASSMYGSPGRDTEAFFGQGTRLTVV.

The chain couples TRBV6-6 to TRBJ2-2; D perhaps matches TRBD1 (6 bases). Trimming took 4 bases from V and 4 from J, leaving 10 bases between them. Germline V gene data show CDR1 as MNHNY and CDR2 as SVGAGI (reference sequence). The CDR3 has 14 amino acids. CDR3 sequence (DNA): TGTGCCAGCAGTTCGCACAGGGCCACCGGGGAGCTGTTTTTT. Translation gives CASSSHRATGELFF.

This chain joins TRBV5-6 and TRBJ2-7; 8 bases agree with TRBD1. V shed 6 bases, J shed 2 bases, and the junction held 7 bases outside the gene matches. Germline-derived CDR1 and CDR2 are SGHDT and YYEEEE. This CDR3 is 14 amino acids long. The DNA of the CDR3 is TGTGCCAGCAACCGTCGGGACAGGCCCTACGAGCAGTACTTC. Encoded protein: CASNRRDRPYEQYF.

The chain employs TRBV3-1 (or the pseudogene TRBV3-2) and TRBJ2-5; possibly TRBD1 for D (6 bases). The CDR3 consists of 16 residues. Germline V gene sequence: CDR1 LGHDT, CDR2 YNNKEL (reference sequence). V was trimmed by 6 bases and J by 1 base, leaving 18 bases between them. The CDR3, as DNA: TGTGCCAGCAGTCAAACACAGGGCGGATCCCAAGAGACCCAGTACTTC. This sequence encodes CASSQTQGGSQETQYF.

V and J are TRBV7-2 and TRBJ1-3; TRBD1 agrees at 8 bases. The germline V gene has CDR1 SGHTA and CDR2 FQGNSA. After removal of 5 bases from V and 3 bases from J, the junction contained 6 bases not matched to a gene. The CDR3 extends over 15 amino acids. Written as DNA, the CDR3 is TGTGCCAGCAGCCCAGGGGGCGCGGGTGGAAACACCATATATTTT. Translated: CASSPGGAGGNTIYF.

This sequence joins TRBV19 and TRBJ1-4, with unresolved D. Germline V gene sequence: CDR1 LNHDA, CDR2 SQIVND (reference sequence). With 3 bases removed from V and 6 bases from J, the gap between germline ends came to 14 bases. The CDR3 has 15 amino acids. CDR3: CASSIGGLRDEKLFF. The CDR3 nucleotides read TGTGCCAGTAGTATTGGCGGCCTTCGAGATGAAAAACTGTTTTTT. The full variable domain, with the rest looked up from reference TRBV19 and TRBJ1-4, is DGGITQSPKYLFRKEGQNVTLSCEQNLNHDAMYWYRQDPGQGLRLIYYSQIVNDFQKGDIAEGYSVSREKKESFPLTVTSAQKNPTAFYLCASSIGGLRDEKLFFGSGTQLSVL.

The rearrangement uses TRBV7-2 and TRBJ2-2, with 7 bases that match TRBD1. There are 16 residues in the CDR3. Germline V gene data show CDR1 as SGHTA and CDR2 as FQGNSA. With 5 bases clipped from V and 5 bases from J, the junction kept 11 bases outside the gene matches. This chain's CDR3 is CASSTPTGIKTGELFF. For the CDR3, the DNA is TGTGCCAGCAGCACGCCGACAGGGATAAAAACCGGGGAGCTGTTTTTT. The complete variable domain, with remaining parts taken from reference TRBV7-2 and TRBJ2-2, reads GAGVSQSPSNKVTEKGKDVELRCDPISGHTALYWYRQSLGQGLEFLIYFQGNSAPDKSGLPSDRFSAERTGGSVSTLTIQRTQQEDSAVYLCASSTPTGIKTGELFFGEGSRLTVL.

CDR3: CASARGTEAFF. As DNA, the CDR3 is TGTGCCAGCGCACGGGGAACTGAAGCTTTCTTT. The chain carries TRBV3-1 (or the pseudogene TRBV3-2) and TRBJ1-1; the D is unclear. Germline V lookup: CDR1 LGHDT, CDR2 YNNKEL (reference sequence). The CDR3 is made up of 11 amino acids. V was shortened by 8 bases and J by 5 bases, with 9 bases between the two germline ends.

The chain uses TRBV27 and TRBJ1-3; TRBD1 agrees at 7 bases. Germline V gene lookup returns CDR1 MNHEY and CDR2 SMNVEV (reference sequence). V was clipped by 0 bases and J by 3 bases; unmatched bases: 8. The CDR3 has 17 amino acids. CDR3 in DNA: TGTGCCAGCAGTTTATCCCCCCCAGGGGGGTTTGGAAACACCATATATTTT. It is translated as CASSLSPPGGFGNTIYF.

V and J are TRBV7-9 and TRBJ1-6; the match to TRBD1 covers 9 bases. From germline, CDR1 is SEHNR and CDR2 FQNEAQ (reference sequence). J was trimmed by 10 bases and V by 3 bases; bases with no gene match: 13. There are 17 residues in the CDR3. The CDR3 reads CASSLGQGLQRDSPLHF. In nucleotides, the CDR3 is TGTGCCAGCAGCTTGGGACAGGGTTTACAGCGCGACTCACCCCTCCACTTT. The entire variable domain, with the rest obtained from reference TRBV7-9 and TRBJ1-6, is as follows: DTGVSQNPRHKITKRGQNVTFRCDPISEHNRLYWYRQTLGQGPEFLTYFQNEAQLEKSRLLSDRFSAERPKGSFSTLEIQRTEQGDSAMYLCASSLGQGLQRDSPLHFGNGTRLTVT.

V and J are TRBV4-3 and TRBJ1-2, with 9 positions matching TRBD1. This CDR3 has 13 amino acids. V was pared by 3 bases and J by 7 bases, with 3 bases of the junction left unmatched. Per germline, CDR1 LGHNA and CDR2 YSLEER. CDR3 sequence: CASSQDRGGGYTF. The CDR3 DNA sequence: TGCGCCAGCAGCCAGGACAGGGGCGGTGGCTACACCTTC.

The chain joins TRBV10-3 to TRBJ2-3; 7 nucleotides align to TRBD2. The ends lost 4 bases at V and 3 bases at J; junction bases unmatched: 10. This CDR3 comprises 16 residues. Germline V gives CDR1 ENHRY, CDR2 SYGVKD. CDR3 nucleotides: TGTGCCATCAGTGTTCCCAGCGGGGAGGTGACAGATACGCAGTATTTT. This sequence encodes CAISVPSGEVTDTQYF.

This rearrangement joins TRBV6-2 or TRBV6-3 to TRBJ1-2; D might be TRBD1 (5 bases). Deletions cut 2 bases from V and 4 bases from J, with 11 bases between. Germline-derived CDR1 and CDR2 are MNHEY and SVGEGT. This CDR3 comprises 14 residues. For the CDR3, the DNA is TGTGCCAGCAGTTACGGGGCCGGGGGCTATGGCTACACCTTC. Translation: CASSYGAGGYGYTF.

The chain recombines TRBV4-2 with TRBJ2-7; D may be TRBD2 (6 bases). This CDR3 is built from 17 residues. Germline CDR1 is LGHNA and CDR2 is YNFKEQ. V was clipped by 1 base and J by 3 bases, with 19 bases between them. The CDR3 DNA reads as TGTGCCAGCAGCCAAGCAGGTCGGGGACTGGCAAACTACGAGCAGTACTTC. This translates into CASSQAGRGLANYEQYF.

This clone was seen once. The rearrangement uses TRBV14 and TRBJ1-2; maybe TRBD1 (5 bases). V was trimmed by 3 bases and J by 4 bases, leaving 18 bases between them. This CDR3 spans 16 amino acids. CDR1 and CDR2 from the germline V gene are SGHDN and FVKESK. The CDR3 reads CASSHWGMSGPYGYTF. CDR3 nucleotides: TGTGCCAGCAGCCATTGGGGCATGTCAGGGCCCTATGGCTACACCTTC.

J is TRBJ1-4 and V is TRBV2, with 10 bases aligning to TRBD1. Losses at the gene ends were 6 bases for V and 8 bases for J; bases not matched to a gene: 9. CDR1 is SNHLY and CDR2 is FYNNEI in the germline V gene. The CDR3 runs 15 residues. In DNA form, the CDR3 reads TGTGCCAGCAGGCTCATGACAGGGGGCGGGGAAAAACTGTTTTTT. This encodes CASRLMTGGGEKLFF.